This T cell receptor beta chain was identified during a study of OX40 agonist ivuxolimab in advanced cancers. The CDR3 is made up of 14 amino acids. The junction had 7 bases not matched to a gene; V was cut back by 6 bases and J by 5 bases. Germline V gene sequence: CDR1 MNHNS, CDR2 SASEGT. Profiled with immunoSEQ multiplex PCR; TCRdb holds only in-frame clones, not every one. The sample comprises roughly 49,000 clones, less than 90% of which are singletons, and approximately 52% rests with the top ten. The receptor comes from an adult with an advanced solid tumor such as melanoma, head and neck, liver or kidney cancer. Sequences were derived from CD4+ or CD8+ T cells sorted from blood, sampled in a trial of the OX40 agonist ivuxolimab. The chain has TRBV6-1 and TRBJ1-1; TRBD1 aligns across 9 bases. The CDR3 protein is CASSHRGQGTEAFF. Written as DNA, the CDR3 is TGTGCCAGCAGCCACAGGGGGCAGGGGACTGAAGCTTTCTTT.